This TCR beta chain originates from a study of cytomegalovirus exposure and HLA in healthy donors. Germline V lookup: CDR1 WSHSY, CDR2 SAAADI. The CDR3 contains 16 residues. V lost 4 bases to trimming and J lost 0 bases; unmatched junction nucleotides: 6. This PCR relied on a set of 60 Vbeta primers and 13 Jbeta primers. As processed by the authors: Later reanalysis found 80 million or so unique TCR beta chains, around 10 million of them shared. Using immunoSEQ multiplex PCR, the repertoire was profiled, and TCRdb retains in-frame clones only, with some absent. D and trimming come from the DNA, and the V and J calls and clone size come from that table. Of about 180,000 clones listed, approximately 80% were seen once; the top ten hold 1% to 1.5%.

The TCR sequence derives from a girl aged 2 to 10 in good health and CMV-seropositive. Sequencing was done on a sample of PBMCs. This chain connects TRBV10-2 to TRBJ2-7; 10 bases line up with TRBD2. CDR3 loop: CASSALAGKSSYEQYF. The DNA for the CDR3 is TGCGCCAGCAGTGCACTAGCGGGGAAGAGCTCCTACGAGCAGTACTTC.